These T cell receptor beta chains were read from a single sample in a study of technical replicates of blood from a few donors. Profiling relied on immunoSEQ multiplex PCR, and the TCRdb table lists in-frame clones only, not all of them. The table has 60,000 to 90,000 clones, around 97% seen once. The sequencing sample was made of T cells isolated from PBMCs. Receptors were obtained from a human donor in good health. Both conserved end residues are part of each CDR3. The order of the fields is V gene, CDR3 length, clone size, J gene, D gene, CDR3 DNA, CDR3 protein. D genes are given only for firm matches. Only some rows state a clone size, as once, few, many or a class for expanded clones.

TRBV9	13	-	TRBJ2-1	TRBD2	TGTGCCAGCGGACTAGCCTATAACCAAGAGCAGTTCTTC	CASGLAYNQEQFF
TRBV7-3	14	-	TRBJ2-1	TRBD2	TGTGCCAGCGCACGCGGACTAGCCTACAATGAGCAGTTCTTC	CASARGLAYNEQFF
TRBV5-6	17	-	TRBJ1-2	TRBD1	TGTGCCAGCAGGGGCGCTCAACGACAGGGCGTGAACTATGGCTACACCTTC	CASRGAQRQGVNYGYTF
TRBV6-5	13	-	TRBJ2-3	TRBD2	TGTGCCAGCATGGCGGGAGCCACAGATACGCAGTATTTT	CASMAGATDTQYF
TRBV29-1	15	-	TRBJ2-1	-	TGCAGCGCCGTTGTCCAGGGGGGAGTCTACAATGAGCAGTTCTTC	CSAVVQGGVYNEQFF
TRBV9	16	-	TRBJ2-3	-	TGTGCCAGCAGCGATCCACGGGGGAGACCCACAGATACGCAGTATTTT	CASSDPRGRPTDTQYF
TRBV6-1	14	once	TRBJ1-1	-	TGTGCCAGCAGTGAAGCCTCAGGGAACACTGAAGCTTTCTTT	CASSEASGNTEAFF
TRBV7-9	18	-	TRBJ2-7	TRBD2	TGTGCCAGCAGCTTCGGTAGCGGGGGGGTCGGAAGCTCCTACGAGCAGTACTTC	CASSFGSGGVGSSYEQYF
TRBV27	16	-	TRBJ2-7	TRBD2	TGTGCCAGCAGTCCGAGGGTCGGGACTAGCGGGAGAGAGCAGTACTTC	CASSPRVGTSGREQYF
TRBV2	18	-	TRBJ2-1	TRBD2	TGTGCCAGCAGTGAAGTGGCCCTCGGACTAGCGGGCTACAATGAGCAGTTCTTC	CASSEVALGLAGYNEQFF
TRBV27	13	-	TRBJ1-2	-	TGTGCCAGCAGTCCCTCCGAGGCCTATGGCTACACCTTC	CASSPSEAYGYTF
TRBV4-1	16	-	TRBJ2-3	TRBD2	TGCGCCAGCAGCCAAGAAGCGGGGGAATTGACGGATACGCAGTATTTT	CASSQEAGELTDTQYF
TRBV6-4	13	-	TRBJ2-3	-	TGTGCCAGCAGTGACTCTCACTACGACACGCAGTATTTT	CASSDSHYDTQYF
TRBV5-6	17	once	TRBJ2-1	TRBD2	TGTGCCAGCAGCTTGGCCGGGACTACCGGGCCCTACAATGAGCAGTTCTTC	CASSLAGTTGPYNEQFF
TRBV29-1	13	-	TRBJ1-1	TRBD1	TGCAGCGTTGCGCGGGACAGGGGATTTGAAGCTTTCTTT	CSVARDRGFEAFF
TRBV11-3	14	-	TRBJ1-1	TRBD1	TGTGCCAGCAGCTTAGCCCTTAGACAGGGGGAAGCTTTCTTT	CASSLALRQGEAFF